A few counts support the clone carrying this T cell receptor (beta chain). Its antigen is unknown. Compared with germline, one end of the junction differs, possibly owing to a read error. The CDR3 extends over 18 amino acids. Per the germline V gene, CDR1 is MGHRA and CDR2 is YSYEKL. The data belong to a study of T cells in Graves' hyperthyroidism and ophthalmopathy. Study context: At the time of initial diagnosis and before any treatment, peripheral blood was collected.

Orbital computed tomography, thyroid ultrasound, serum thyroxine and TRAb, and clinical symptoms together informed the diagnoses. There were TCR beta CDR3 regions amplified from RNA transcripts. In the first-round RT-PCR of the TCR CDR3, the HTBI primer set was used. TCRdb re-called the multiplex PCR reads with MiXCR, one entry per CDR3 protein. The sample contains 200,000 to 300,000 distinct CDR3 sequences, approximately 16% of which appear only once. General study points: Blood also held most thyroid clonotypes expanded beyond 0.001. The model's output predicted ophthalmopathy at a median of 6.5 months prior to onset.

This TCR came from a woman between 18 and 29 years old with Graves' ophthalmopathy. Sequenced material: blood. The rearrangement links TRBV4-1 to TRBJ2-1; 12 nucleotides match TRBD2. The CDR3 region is CASSQGLAGGPSNNEQFF. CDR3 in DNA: TGCGCCAGCAGCCAAGGGCTAGCGGGAGGGCCCTCCAACAATGAGCAGTTCTTC.